This T cell receptor beta chain appears in the sequencing data of a study of T-cell memory formation after mild COVID-19. Across the study: For the most part, TCR clusters were specific to one donor.

This clonotype has a handful of counts. The target antigen is unknown. The V gene end was trimmed by 6 bases and the J gene end by 0 bases; junction bases not matched to a gene: 13. This CDR3 is built from 16 residues. Per germline, CDR1 DFQATT and CDR2 SNEGSKA (reference sequence). TCRdb used MiXCR to reprocess the 5' RACE reads, holding one entry per CDR3 protein. Of tens of thousands of distinct CDR3 sequences listed, approximately 16% are singletons. Study observations and caveats: Nothing showed for sure that second-wave clones peaking on day 37 were SARS-CoV-2 specific.

The sequenced material came from PBMCs or a T cell subset sorted from them (not recorded which). The genes are TRBV20-1 and TRBJ2-5; 7 bases fit TRBD1. The receptor was derived from a man aged 18 to 29 who had mild COVID-19 (a few samples of this study predate the infection). Cell type and time point are not known. In nucleotides, the CDR3 is TGCAGTGCCCCGCGCTGGGACAGAGAATACCAAGAGACCCAGTACTTC. It encodes CSAPRWDREYQETQYF.